The 27 T cell receptor beta chains below were found in one sample sequenced in a study of T cells after yellow fever vaccination. MiXCR, applied by TCRdb to the 5' RACE reads, yields one record per CDR3 protein. The repertoire consists of hundreds of thousands of distinct CDR3 sequences, with about 12% occurring once and the leading ten covering about 15%. The specimen comprised PBMCs, sampled on the day of the yellow fever booster vaccination. The receptors shown here come from a man younger than 40 who received the YFV17D yellow fever vaccine.

This sequence joins TRBV20-1 and TRBJ2-5, with D unclear. CDR3 size: 13 residues. Germline CDR1 reads DFQATT; CDR2 reads SNEGSKA (reference sequence). V was cut by 0 bases and J by 9 bases, with 14 bases left in between. The CDR3 bases are TGCAGTGCTAGAGATGGACCACAGCAGGCCCAGTACTTC. Its translation is CSARDGPQQAQYF.

This clonotype was detected many times. V usage is TRBV18 and J usage is TRBJ2-3; the match to TRBD1 covers 8 bases. Germline V gives CDR1 KGHSH, CDR2 LQKENI. The CDR3 extends over 14 amino acids. Trimming took 4 bases from V and 3 from J; bases not matched to a gene: 3. The CDR3 here is CASSLTGVTDTQYF. Written as DNA, the CDR3 is TGTGCCAGCTCACTGACAGGGGTGACAGATACGCAGTATTTT.

This clonotype appeared a few times. The chain links TRBV25-1 to TRBJ2-3; TRBD1 is a possible D gene (5 bases). This CDR3 is 15 amino acids long. Germline-derived CDR1 and CDR2 are MGHDK and SYGVNS. V gave up 2 bases and J gave up 4 bases, with 13 bases separating them. CDR3 region: CASSEVGVGADTQYF. The CDR3 DNA is TGTGCCAGCAGTGAAGTAGGGGTTGGAGCAGATACGCAGTATTTT.

This clonotype turned up a few times. The chain employs TRBV3-1 and TRBJ1-1; 12 bases agree with TRBD1. The V gene's germline CDR1 is LGHDT and CDR2 YNNKEL (reference sequence). Germline trimming cut 6 bases from V and 1 base from J; bases unmatched to any gene: 6. The CDR3 spans 16 residues. The DNA of the CDR3 is TGTGCCAGCAGATCGAGGGACAGGGGGCCGAACACTGAAGCTTTCTTT. It yields the protein CASRSRDRGPNTEAFF.

The chain couples TRBV6-5 to TRBJ2-2; either TRBD1 or TRBD2 may supply D (5 bases each). Looked up from germline, CDR1 is MNHEY and CDR2 is SVGAGI. CDR3 length: 14 amino acids. Deletions cut 4 bases from V and 0 bases from J, with 6 bases between. The CDR3 nucleotides read TGTGCCAGCAGTTGGGACGCGAACACCGGGGAGCTGTTTTTT. This encodes CASSWDANTGELFF.

This sequence joins TRBV15 and TRBJ1-4; D perhaps matches TRBD1 (5 bases). CDR1 is LNHNV, CDR2 YYDKDF, per germline (reference sequence). V lost 1 base, J lost 3 bases, and 21 bases lay in between. The length of the CDR3 is 19 residues. The CDR3 spells CATSRGGVSGAGSNEKLFF. The DNA of the CDR3 is TGTGCCACCAGCAGAGGAGGAGTCAGTGGGGCAGGGTCTAATGAAAAACTGTTTTTT.

A few counts support this clonotype. The rearrangement links TRBV5-1 to TRBJ2-7; D possibly corresponds to TRBD2 (6 bases). CDR1 is SGHRS and CDR2 is YFSETQ in the germline V gene. The CDR3 has 15 amino acids. Deletions cut 4 bases from V and 3 bases from J, with 17 bases between. CDR3 sequence: CASSPSGTAYYEQYF. DNA for the CDR3: TGCGCCAGCAGCCCCTCCGGGACTGCCTACTACGAGCAGTACTTC.

This clonotype has just a few counts. The chain uses TRBV30 and TRBJ1-6; 8 nucleotides agree with TRBD1. Trimming cost V 8 bases and J 10 bases; bases outside gene matches: 13. The CDR3 sequence is 14 residues long. The V gene's germline CDR1 is GTSNPN and CDR2 SVGIG (reference sequence). The CDR3 coding sequence is TGTGCCCAGGTCAACGACAGGGGAAACTCACCCCTCCACTTT. Translation: CAQVNDRGNSPLHF.

In this sample, this clonotype turned up a few times. The rearrangement links TRBV29-1 to TRBJ2-7, with 7 positions matching TRBD1. Germline V lookup: CDR1 SQVTM, CDR2 ANQGSEA. V was pared by 0 bases and J by 7 bases, with 12 bases of the junction left unmatched. The CDR3 runs 15 residues. In DNA form, the CDR3 reads TGCAGCGTTGAAGAGAGGCGTAAGGGGGCTTGGGAGCAGTACTTC. Translated, it gives CSVEERRKGAWEQYF.

This clonotype was counted between two and nine times. The genes are TRBV12-3 or TRBV12-4 and TRBJ2-7, with 10 bases matching TRBD1. The J segment lost 3 bases and the V segment lost 5 bases, leaving 7 bases of the junction unmatched. The CDR3 has 15 residues. The CDR3 loop is CASSPTTGGGYEQYF. CDR3 coding DNA: TGTGCCAGCAGTCCCACGACAGGGGGCGGCTACGAGCAGTACTTC.

This rearrangement joins TRBV7-8 to TRBJ1-1; weak D call: TRBD1 (5 bases). Germline V gene sequence: CDR1 SGHVS, CDR2 FQNEAQ. With 1 base removed from V and 5 bases from J, the gap between germline ends came to 11 bases. The CDR3 has 14 residues. The CDR3 DNA reads TGTGCCAGCAGCTTAGGGGGCCCGGGAACTGAAGCTTTCTTT. Translated, it gives CASSLGGPGTEAFF.

The genes are TRBV4-1 and TRBJ2-1; D is perhaps TRBD1 (6 bases). The germline V gene encodes CDR1 MGHRA and CDR2 YSYEKL. This CDR3 region has 15 residues. The germline V and J ends were trimmed by 3 bases and 4 bases, with 13 bases remaining between them. CDR3 DNA: TGCGCCAGCAGCCAGGGCCAGGGGAAATACAATGAGCAGTTCTTC. Translation gives CASSQGQGKYNEQFF.

This chain connects TRBV20-1 to TRBJ1-5; 10 bases map to TRBD1. CDR3 size: 14 residues. V trimming: 5 bases; J trimming: 7 bases; junction bases outside the gene matches: 8. Germline lookup yields CDR1 DFQATT and CDR2 SNEGSKA (reference sequence). The CDR3 spells CSARGWDRGQPQHF. CDR3 nucleotide sequence: TGCAGTGCTCGTGGGTGGGACAGGGGACAGCCCCAGCATTTT.

This clonotype was found a few times. This chain joins TRBV4-3 and TRBJ2-7; D might be TRBD1 (6 bases). This CDR3 is 15 amino acids long. V was clipped by 0 bases and J by 2 bases, with 11 bases between them. The germline CDR1 and CDR2 sequences are LGHNA and YSLEER. CDR3 region: CASSQDPQGPYEQYF. The CDR3, as DNA: TGCGCCAGCAGCCAAGATCCGCAGGGGCCCTACGAGCAGTACTTC.

This clonotype was seen a few times. The chain carries TRBV9 and TRBJ2-7; D ambiguous. Germline V gene lookup returns CDR1 SGDLS and CDR2 YYNGEE. Trimming cost V 4 bases and J 3 bases, with 14 bases left between them. The CDR3 contains 14 residues. The CDR3 protein is CASSRSGQNYEQYF. The CDR3, as DNA: TGTGCCAGCAGCCGGTCGGGTCAGAACTACGAGCAGTACTTC. Full variable domain (outside the CDR3, taken from reference TRBV9 and TRBJ2-7): DSGVTQTPKHLITATGQRVTLRCSPRSGDLSVYWYQQSLDQGLQFLIQYYNGEERAKGNILERFSAQQFPDLHSELNLSSLELGDSALYFCASSRSGQNYEQYFGPGTRLTVT.

The V and J genes are TRBV7-2 and TRBJ2-7; 8 bases line up with TRBD2. Germline V gene sequence: CDR1 SGHTA, CDR2 FQGNSA. Trimming cost V 5 bases and J 5 bases; bases outside gene matches: 11. CDR3 length: 15 residues. The CDR3 loop is CASSLIAGSWDEQYF. The CDR3 DNA follows: TGTGCCAGCAGCCTGATAGCGGGATCTTGGGACGAGCAGTACTTC.

The V gene is TRBV23-1, the J gene TRBJ2-1, with 12 bases that match TRBD2. TRBV23-1 is classed as an ORF, of uncertain function. The CDR3 contains 16 residues. The junction had 10 bases not matched to a gene; V was cut back by 7 bases and J by 6 bases. CDR3 in DNA: TGCGCCAGCATCACCTCACTAGCGGGAGGTTCCAATGAGCAGTTCTTC. Translating it yields CASITSLAGGSNEQFF.

This clonotype was observed a handful of times. The CDR3 loop is CSVSGSGETQYF. CDR3 DNA sequence: TGCAGCGTTTCAGGTTCTGGGGAGACCCAGTACTTC. The chain is built from TRBV29-1 and TRBJ2-5; D is unresolved. V lost 5 bases and J lost 5, with 12 bases in between. There are 12 residues in the CDR3. Germline values: CDR1 SQVTM, CDR2 ANQGSEA.

V gene TRBV6-5 combines with J gene TRBJ2-2; D perhaps matches TRBD2 (6 bases). Germline assignment: CDR1 MNHEY and CDR2 SVGAGI. Trimming removed 2 bases from V and 6 bases from J, with 13 bases in between. This CDR3 spans 15 amino acids. The CDR3 DNA reads TGTGCCAGCAGTTACGAATTTACGGGGGCCGGGGAGCTGTTTTTT. It specifies CASSYEFTGAGELFF.

This clonotype was seen a handful of times. V gene TRBV12-3 or TRBV12-4 combines with J gene TRBJ2-1; 7 nucleotides line up with TRBD1. V lost 5 bases to trimming and J lost 8 bases; unmatched junction nucleotides: 9. This CDR3 is built from 14 residues. In DNA form, the CDR3 reads TGTGCCAGCAGTGGCCCGGACAGGCCCGATGAGCAGTTCTTC. This encodes CASSGPDRPDEQFF.

This clonotype has a count of ten or more. V is TRBV18 and J is TRBJ1-1, with 8 bases fitting TRBD1. CDR1 is KGHSH, CDR2 LQKENI, per germline. This CDR3 region has 18 residues. V shed 0 bases, J shed 5 bases, and the junction held 14 bases outside the gene matches. Here the CDR3 DNA reads TGTGCCAGCTCACCACCGGGGTCAGGGGGCTCCGGAGGAACTGAAGCTTTCTTT. Its translation is CASSPPGSGGSGGTEAFF.

This clonotype was observed at least ten times. The gene calls are TRBV9 and TRBJ2-7, with a tentative D call TRBD1 (6 bases). Germline values: CDR1 SGDLS, CDR2 YYNGEE. The CDR3 is 13 amino acids. Trimming removed 4 bases at V and 7 bases at J, with 15 bases between. CDR3 nucleotide sequence: TGTGCCAGCAGCCTAGGGGGTGGGGGAGAGCAGTACTTC. It codes for CASSLGGGGEQYF.

This clonotype was seen a handful of times. The chain recombines TRBV18 with TRBJ2-4; no definite D call. Germline V lookup: CDR1 KGHSH, CDR2 LQKENI. V was shortened by 0 bases and J by 3 bases, with 12 bases between the two germline ends. The CDR3 totals 16 residues. In nucleotides, the CDR3 is TGTGCCAGCTCACCACCGGAAGTACTGGGCAAAAACATTCAGTACTTC. This gives the protein CASSPPEVLGKNIQYF.

This chain connects TRBV5-1 to TRBJ2-1; 12 bases match TRBD2. V lost 6 bases and J lost 8; bases outside the gene matches: 3. The CDR3 extends over 13 amino acids. From germline, CDR1 is SGHRS and CDR2 YFSETQ. In DNA, the CDR3 is TGCGCCAGCAAGGGACTAGCGGGCGATGAGCAGTTCTTC. This codes for CASKGLAGDEQFF. The variable domain in full, with the rest retrieved from reference TRBV5-1 and TRBJ2-1, is KAGVTQTPRYLIKTRGQQVTLSCSPISGHRSVSWYQQTPGQGLQFLFEYFSETQRNKGNFPGRFSGRQFSNSRSEMNVSTLELGDSALYLCASKGLAGDEQFFGPGTRLTVL.

The genes are TRBV3-1 and TRBJ2-1; 7 bases agree with TRBD2. The CDR3 extends over 17 amino acids. Germline assignment: CDR1 LGHDT and CDR2 YNNKEL (reference sequence). With 8 bases clipped from V and 7 bases from J, the junction kept 20 bases outside the gene matches. CDR3 DNA sequence: TGTGCCAGCCCAACCCTCATGGCGGGGGAACCTTCTAATGAGCAGTTCTTC. Its translation is CASPTLMAGEPSNEQFF.

This clonotype was detected a few times. V gene TRBV27 combines with J gene TRBJ2-1; 8 bases fit TRBD2. Trimming cost V 3 bases and J 4 bases; bases outside gene matches: 5. Per germline, CDR1 MNHEY and CDR2 SMNVEV (reference sequence). This CDR3 contains 15 residues. The CDR3: CASSLGTSLYNEQFF. The CDR3 DNA reads as TGTGCCAGCAGTTTGGGGACTAGTCTTTACAATGAGCAGTTCTTC.

This clonotype occurred a few times. The chain carries TRBV20-1 and TRBJ2-3; D remains unclear. This CDR3 is 16 amino acids long. The germline gives CDR1 DFQATT, CDR2 SNEGSKA (reference sequence). V was trimmed by 3 bases and J by 2 bases, leaving 18 bases between them. The CDR3 DNA follows: TGCAGTGCTAGTGGTTTTAGGCGGTTTATCACAGATACGCAGTATTTT. This encodes CSASGFRRFITDTQYF.